What follows are 23 T cell receptor beta chains derived from one specimen sequenced in a study of cytomegalovirus exposure and HLA in healthy donors. The PCR had 60 Vbeta and 13 Jbeta primers. Clones were sequenced by immunoSEQ multiplex PCR, and TCRdb holds only the in-frame ones, with some missing. The table has more than 80,000 clones, 63% seen once; the top ten hold approximately 15%. Sequencing was performed on PBMCs. The receptors were sampled from a woman aged 40 to 50 in good health and CMV-seropositive.

The chain uses TRBV7-8 and TRBJ2-7; 8 nucleotides line up with TRBD1. The CDR3 runs 13 residues. The J segment lost 7 bases and the V segment lost 4 bases, leaving 6 bases of the junction unmatched. Per the germline V gene, CDR1 is SGHVS and CDR2 is FQNEAQ. This CDR3 is CASSYGQGWEQYF. The CDR3 coding sequence is TGTGCCAGCAGCTATGGACAGGGCTGGGAGCAGTACTTC.

CDR3 sequence: CASSLAGGRYEQYF. The CDR3 DNA reads as TGTGCCAGTAGTCTGGCAGGGGGCAGGTACGAGCAGTACTTC. The chain is built from TRBV19 and TRBJ2-7; 8 positions agree with TRBD1. The CDR3 totals 14 residues. V lost 5 bases to trimming and J lost 4 bases; unmatched junction nucleotides: 7. Germline V gene sequence: CDR1 LNHDA, CDR2 SQIVND (reference sequence).

This sequence joins TRBV7-2 and TRBJ2-3; TRBD2 might be the D (5 bases). Germline V gives CDR1 SGHTA, CDR2 FQGNSA. The CDR3 totals 13 residues. Trimming pared 3 bases from V and 6 bases from J, leaving 10 bases between. The CDR3 DNA follows: TGTGCCAGCAGCTTGGGCGGGCCCGATACGCAGTATTTT. The encoded protein is CASSLGGPDTQYF. The whole variable domain, remainder taken from reference TRBV7-2 and TRBJ2-3, is GAGVSQSPSNKVTEKGKDVELRCDPISGHTALYWYRQSLGQGLEFLIYFQGNSAPDKSGLPSDRFSAERTGGSVSTLTIQRTQQEDSAVYLCASSLGGPDTQYFGPGTRLTVL.

This clone was seen more than once but under ten times. The CDR3 is CAVGQGLVMNTEAFF. The DNA for the CDR3 is TGTGCCGTGGGTCAGGGTTTGGTAATGAACACTGAAGCTTTCTTT. This chain joins TRBV10-3 and TRBJ1-1; D may be TRBD1 (5 bases). Germline V CDR1 and CDR2: ENHRY, SYGVKD. This CDR3 region has 15 residues. Trimming cost V 11 bases and J 0 bases, with 19 bases left between them.

V is TRBV19 and J is TRBJ1-3, with 7 bases fitting TRBD1. CDR1 is LNHDA and CDR2 is SQIVND in the germline V gene (reference sequence). The CDR3 has 18 residues. The junction had 11 bases not matched to a gene; V was cut back by 3 bases and J by 0 bases. The DNA of the CDR3 is TGTGCCAGTAGTATGGGACAGCTAAATCCTTCCTCTGGAAACACCATATATTTT. This codes for CASSMGQLNPSSGNTIYF.

This clone was found once. The chain is built from TRBV9 and TRBJ1-2; 8 bases agree with TRBD1. CDR3 length: 14 residues. The ends lost 1 base at V and 8 bases at J; junction bases unmatched: 7. Germline CDR1 SGDLS, CDR2 YYNGEE. CDR3 residues: CASSVMQGAWGYTF. The DNA of the CDR3 is TGTGCCAGCAGCGTAATGCAGGGGGCATGGGGCTACACCTTC.

The chain recombines TRBV6-1 with TRBJ2-7; 8 bases match TRBD1. Germline V gene sequence: CDR1 MNHNS, CDR2 SASEGT. This CDR3 is built from 15 residues. Trimming removed 6 bases from V and 0 bases from J; junction bases left unmatched: 7. The CDR3 region is CASRGDRMNSYEQYF. The CDR3 DNA reads TGTGCCAGCAGGGGGGACAGGATGAACTCCTACGAGCAGTACTTC.

The chain has TRBV19 and TRBJ2-7, with D possibly TRBD1 on 5 matching bases. The germline V gene has CDR1 LNHDA and CDR2 SQIVND (reference sequence). The CDR3 runs 14 residues. Trimming shortened V by 2 bases and J by 0 bases, and 8 bases separated the two germline ends. This CDR3 reads CASSIQGPSYEQYF. The CDR3 DNA reads TGTGCCAGTAGTATACAGGGTCCCTCCTACGAGCAGTACTTC.

This sequence joins TRBV10-2 and TRBJ2-7, with 8 bases lining up with TRBD2. Germline CDR1 reads WSHSY; CDR2 reads SAAADI. V trimming: 8 bases; J trimming: 5 bases; junction bases outside the gene matches: 14. This CDR3 comprises 15 residues. The CDR3 protein is CASSYGDSGKHEQYF. CDR3 coding DNA: TGCGCCAGCTCCTACGGGGATAGCGGGAAGCACGAGCAGTACTTC.

J is TRBJ2-1 and V is TRBV30; D unresolved. The CDR3 runs 15 residues. Trimming removed 0 bases at V and 0 bases at J, with 9 bases between. Germline CDR1 is GTSNPN and CDR2 is SVGIG (reference sequence). CDR3 in DNA: TGTGCCTGGAGTGTATCTAGGAGCTCCTACAATGAGCAGTTCTTC. Amino acids: CAWSVSRSSYNEQFF.

For the CDR3, the DNA is TGTGCCACGAGCGCGAGCGCTGGGGGGGAGACGGCTACAGATACGCAGTATTTT. As protein: CATSASAGGETATDTQYF. The V gene is TRBV10-3, the J gene TRBJ2-3, with 7 bases that match TRBD2. The V gene end was trimmed by 10 bases and the J gene end by 3 bases; junction bases not matched to a gene: 22. The CDR3 covers 18 residues. CDR1 is ENHRY, CDR2 SYGVKD, per germline.

The chain is built from TRBV5-1 and TRBJ2-2; D is unresolved. V shed 4 bases and J shed 1 base, with 8 bases lying between them. Looked up from germline, CDR1 is SGHRS and CDR2 is YFSETQ. This CDR3 is 14 amino acids long. The CDR3 DNA reads TGCGCCAGCAGCCCGAGTGGGAACACCGGGGAGCTGTTTTTT. This codes for CASSPSGNTGELFF.

This chain links TRBV27 with TRBJ2-3, with D unclear. Per the germline V gene, CDR1 is MNHEY and CDR2 is SMNVEV (reference sequence). Between the trimmed V and J ends, which lost 5 bases and 1 base, there was a span of 10 bases. CDR3 length: 14 residues. The CDR3, as DNA: TGTGCCAGCAGTCCAATTGGGCGCACAGATACGCAGTATTTT. Its protein product is CASSPIGRTDTQYF.

This chain uses TRBV6-6 with TRBJ2-7, with 7 positions matching TRBD2. The CDR3 runs to 15 residues. The junction had 7 bases not matched to a gene; V was cut back by 0 bases and J by 5 bases. In germline, CDR1 is MNHNY, CDR2 SVGAGI (reference sequence). The CDR3 spells CASSYSAGEFHEQYF. The CDR3 coding sequence is TGTGCCAGCAGTTACTCCGCGGGAGAGTTTCACGAGCAGTACTTC.

The chain uses TRBV2 and TRBJ2-1, with 9 nucleotides matching TRBD1. The CDR3 sequence is 15 residues long. J lost 5 bases, V lost 7 bases, and 9 bases had no gene match. Per the germline V gene, CDR1 is SNHLY and CDR2 is FYNNEI. CDR3 loop: CASKKETGGDNEQFF. DNA of the CDR3: TGTGCCAGCAAAAAAGAGACAGGGGGGGACAATGAGCAGTTCTTC. The whole variable domain, filled in from reference TRBV2 and TRBJ2-1, reads EPEVTQTPSHQVTQMGQEVILRCVPISNHLYFYWYRQILGQKVEFLVSFYNNEISEKSEIFDDQFSVERPDGSNFTLKIRSTKLEDSAMYFCASKKETGGDNEQFFGPGTRLTVL.

The genes are TRBV4-3 and TRBJ2-7, with 7 bases aligning to TRBD2. The length of the CDR3 is 16 residues. With V trimmed by 0 bases and J by 0 bases, 5 bases remained unmatched. Germline V lookup: CDR1 LGHNA, CDR2 YSLEER. DNA of the CDR3: TGCGCCAGCAGCCAAGATCAGGCTAGCGGCTCCTACGAGCAGTACTTC. Translation gives CASSQDQASGSYEQYF.

This clone was found a few times. The DNA of the CDR3 is TGTGCCAGCAGCTTGTCGAGGTCAGCGGGGACCTACCAAGAGACCCAGTACTTC. Translating gives CASSLSRSAGTYQETQYF. J is TRBJ2-5 and V is TRBV5-8; 7 nucleotides line up with TRBD2. CDR1 SGHTS and CDR2 YDEGEE come from the germline V gene. This CDR3 has 18 residues. J lost 0 bases, V lost 1 base, and 12 bases had no gene match.

The rearrangement joins TRBV5-1 to TRBJ2-7; 11 bases are shared with TRBD2. J was trimmed by 3 bases and V by 0 bases; bases with no gene match: 8. From germline, CDR1 is SGHRS and CDR2 YFSETQ. The CDR3 consists of 17 residues. CDR3 nucleotide sequence: TGCGCCAGCAGCTTGGGGGGAATAGCGGGAGGGCTCTACGAGCAGTACTTC. It encodes CASSLGGIAGGLYEQYF.

In this sample, this clone turned up a few times. The chain combines TRBV7-6 with TRBJ1-2; D possibly corresponds to TRBD1 (6 bases). The CDR3 length is 16 residues. V lost 6 bases to trimming and J lost 1 base, with 18 bases between them. Germline V CDR1 and CDR2: SGHVS, FNYEAQ. The CDR3, as DNA: TGTGCCAGCAGTCCTGAGGACAGACTATTTAACTATGGCTACACCTTC. Translation: CASSPEDRLFNYGYTF.

A single count supports this clone. This chain joins TRBV27 and TRBJ1-2, with 10 bases aligning to TRBD1. The CDR3 is 13 residues long. Germline-derived CDR1 and CDR2 are MNHEY and SMNVEV (reference sequence). J gave up 2 bases and V 8 bases, and 2 bases lay outside the gene matches. The CDR3 DNA reads as TGTGCCAGCTCGACAGGGGGCAACTATGGCTACACCTTC. This codes for CASSTGGNYGYTF.

This clone was seen a few times. CDR3 DNA: TGTGCCAGCAGTCCCGCTGGGACTAGCGGCCGCAATGAGCAGTTCTTC. Translation gives CASSPAGTSGRNEQFF. This sequence joins TRBV27 and TRBJ2-1; 11 bases are shared with TRBD2. The V segment lost 5 bases and the J segment 6 bases; nucleotides outside the gene matches: 9. The CDR3 contains 16 residues. Germline-derived CDR1 and CDR2 are MNHEY and SMNVEV (reference sequence).

V usage is TRBV5-5 and J usage is TRBJ1-1; the D gene is possibly TRBD1 (5 bases). The V end was cut by 0 bases, the J end by 2 bases, with 11 bases between. Germline-derived CDR1 and CDR2 are SGHKS and YYEKEE (reference sequence). The CDR3 spans 15 residues. CDR3 region: CASSLGSGFNTEAFF. The CDR3 coding sequence is TGTGCCAGCAGCTTGGGGTCAGGGTTCAACACTGAAGCTTTCTTT.

The chain is built from TRBV18 and TRBJ2-7; no definite D call. The CDR3 has 14 amino acids. The germline gives CDR1 KGHSH, CDR2 LQKENI. Trimming removed 3 bases at V and 0 bases at J, with 9 bases between. The DNA of the CDR3 is TGTGCCAGCTCACCCCAGTCGTTCTCCTACGAGCAGTACTTC. Residues: CASSPQSFSYEQYF.